This is a list of T cell receptor beta chains from one sample in a study of blood T cell repertoires in COVID-19. Here immunoSEQ multiplex PCR was the method, and the copy in TCRdb shows in-frame clones only, minus some. The sample has more than 100,000 clones, around 89% seen once. Sequencing was carried out using peripheral blood. These receptors were collected from a man in his fifties with active or convalescent COVID-19. The CDR3 runs from the conserved cysteine through the conserved F or W.

v_call	j_call	cdr3_length	cdr3_aa
TRBV6-5	TRBJ1-5	14	CASSYGQGGQPQHF
TRBV5-1	TRBJ1-1	16	CASSLARSRTNTEAFF
TRBV2	TRBJ1-6	14	CASSGTGGNSPLHF
TRBV30	TRBJ1-1	13	CAWSGQLNTEAFF
TRBV12-3/TRBV12-4	TRBJ1-1	13	CASSQLTGTEAFF
TRBV11-2	TRBJ2-1	13	CASSLGLDNEQFF
TRBV18	TRBJ1-1	15	CASSPRPTLNTEAFF
TRBV5-1	TRBJ2-3	15	CASSLGGGGADTQYF
TRBV19	TRBJ2-7	15	CASSGRGQGAYEQYF
TRBV3-1/TRBV3-2	TRBJ2-3	18	CASSLLAGDLSSTDTQYF
TRBV19	TRBJ2-3	16	CASSMGGLASTDTQYF
TRBV3-1/TRBV3-2	TRBJ2-7	15	CASSQGQGYSHEQYF
TRBV5-1	TRBJ1-2	17	CASSLRTVSITNYGYTF
TRBV19	TRBJ1-5	16	CASSIPDRGNFQPQHF
TRBV24-1	TRBJ1-5	16	CATSESSTGVAQPQHF
TRBV6-2/TRBV6-3	TRBJ2-2	13	CASSLIETGELFF
TRBV4-3	TRBJ1-6	17	CASSQRTTTGAGSPLHF
TRBV10-1	TRBJ1-1	13	CASGSAVDTEAFF
TRBV6-2/TRBV6-3	TRBJ1-5	16	CASSPRDRAPNQPQHF